A selection of T cell receptor beta chains follows, all from one sample in a study of neurological immune-mediated disorders. TCRdb reprocessed the 5' RACE reads with MiXCR, giving one entry per CDR3 protein. The sample lists about 65,000 distinct CDR3 sequences, over 4% seen once, with 2.5% to 3% in the top ten. Source material: PBMCs. The receptor set was obtained from a man in his fifties or sixties with multiple sclerosis. Both conserved end residues are part of each CDR3. The D gene is left open where the match is weak. The size of a clone is reported for some rows only, either as once, few or many, or as a class for expanded clones.

size	V	D	J	CDR3	DNA
many	TRBV7-6	TRBD1	TRBJ2-1	CASSLGQGFVNEQFF	TGTGCCAGCAGCTTAGGACAGGGGTTTGTGAATGAGCAGTTCTTC
once	TRBV6-2/TRBV6-3	-	TRBJ2-1	CASSLGRRNEQFF	TGTGCCAGCAGTCTGGGAAGAAGGAATGAGCAGTTCTTC
many	TRBV5-1	-	TRBJ2-2	CASSTRGANTGELFF	TGCGCCAGCAGTACAAGGGGCGCGAACACCGGGGAGCTGTTTTTT
many	TRBV15	-	TRBJ2-1	CATSGNVGEEQFF	TGTGCCACCAGCGGCAACGTAGGGGAAGAGCAGTTCTTC
many	TRBV20-1	-	TRBJ1-5	CSARDAGRVNQPQHF	TGCAGTGCTAGAGATGCAGGGAGAGTTAATCAGCCCCAGCATTTT
many	TRBV20-1	-	TRBJ2-1	CSAVQWSSYNEQFF	TGCAGTGCGGTCCAGTGGAGCTCCTACAATGAGCAGTTCTTC
many	TRBV20-1	TRBD1	TRBJ2-5	CSAQRWGQGVKETQYF	TGCAGTGCGCAGCGGTGGGGACAGGGAGTGAAAGAGACCCAGTACTTC
medium-sized	TRBV9	TRBD1	TRBJ1-1	CASSPGQVNTEAFF	TGTGCCAGCAGCCCAGGACAGGTGAACACTGAAGCTTTCTTT
many	TRBV20-1	-	TRBJ2-5	CSASWRGPTQETQYF	TGCAGTGCTAGCTGGCGGGGGCCAACCCAAGAGACCCAGTACTTC
many	TRBV5-1	TRBD1	TRBJ1-1	CASSGGTGPEAFF	TGCGCCAGCAGCGGAGGGACAGGGCCTGAAGCTTTCTTT
many	TRBV7-2	TRBD1	TRBJ1-6	CASSFADRGRRSPLHF	TGTGCCAGCAGCTTTGCAGACAGGGGGCGCAGGTCACCCCTCCACTTT
many	TRBV4-1	TRBD2	TRBJ2-7	CASSQGLAASYEQYF	TGCGCCAGCAGCCAAGGACTAGCCGCCTCCTACGAGCAGTACTTC
many	TRBV29-1	-	TRBJ2-3	CSEEGQLTDTQYF	TGCAGCGAGGAGGGACAGCTCACAGATACGCAGTATTTT
many	TRBV12-3/TRBV12-4	TRBD2	TRBJ2-1	CASSLNSGGNEQFF	TGTGCCAGCAGTTTAAACAGCGGGGGTAATGAGCAGTTCTTC
many	TRBV9	TRBD2	TRBJ2-5	CASSASPGTSETQYF	TGTGCCAGCAGCGCATCGCCCGGGACTAGCGAGACCCAGTACTTC
many	TRBV6-6	TRBD1	TRBJ1-2	CASNRQGDYGYTF	TGTGCCAGCAACCGACAGGGCGACTATGGCTACACCTTC
-	TRBV10-3	-	TRBJ1-1	CATRSPGNTEAFF	TGTGCCACCCGCAGCCCCGGGAACACTGAAGCTTTCTTT
many	TRBV5-1	TRBD1	TRBJ1-4	CASSSPGQNEKLFF	TGCGCCAGCAGCTCACCGGGACAGAATGAAAAACTGTTTTTT